This TCR beta chain was captured in a study of shared clonotypes between healthy human individuals. Libraries were prepared by immunoSEQ multiplex PCR; TCRdb keeps only in-frame clonotypes and omits some of them. In the table there are roughly 2.6 million clones, approximately 90% of which are singletons. The CDR3 is 16 residues long. Germline V CDR1 and CDR2: MNHEY, SMNVEV (reference sequence). With 2 bases clipped from V and 2 bases from J, the junction kept 4 bases outside the gene matches. This sequence was found in a man in his late teens or twenties in good health. Sequencing was done on a sample of naive CD4+ T cells sorted from blood. The sample's subset: CD45RA+ positively selected. The J gene is TRBJ2-7, the V gene TRBV27, with TRBD2 matching over 12 bases. CDR3 in amino acids: CASSLRLAGAAYEQYF. For the CDR3, the DNA is TGTGCCAGCAGTTTAAGACTAGCGGGAGCGGCCTACGAGCAGTACTTC.